This passage covers 18 T cell receptor beta chains from one sample sequenced in a study of cytomegalovirus exposure and HLA in healthy donors. The PCR had 60 Vbeta and 13 Jbeta primers. Produced via immunoSEQ multiplex PCR; TCRdb's table is partial and in-frame only. The sample shows approximately 130,000 clones, approximately 85% of them seen only once. The sequenced sample was PBMCs. All receptors derive from a young woman in good health and CMV-seropositive.

A few counts support this clone. This chain connects TRBV28 to TRBJ1-5; 8 nucleotides align to TRBD1. CDR1 MDHEN and CDR2 SYDVKM come from the germline V gene. Unmatched junction bases numbered 6, after V lost 5 bases and J lost 0 bases. The CDR3 is made up of 16 amino acids. The DNA for the CDR3 is TGTGCCAGCAGTCCCCAGGGGGCATATAGCAATCAGCCCCAGCATTTT. It specifies CASSPQGAYSNQPQHF.

This clone was picked up one time. The chain has TRBV5-1 and TRBJ2-5, with TRBD2 matching 14 bases. V lost 4 bases, J lost 5 bases, and 10 bases stayed unmatched. In germline, CDR1 is SGHRS, CDR2 YFSETQ. The CDR3 runs to 17 residues. The CDR3 bases are TGCGCCAGCAGCCTGGGACTAGCGGGAGAATCGAGGGAGACCCAGTACTTC. Translated, it gives CASSLGLAGESRETQYF.

The V gene is TRBV18, the J gene TRBJ2-3, with 7 bases aligning to TRBD1. The germline CDR1 and CDR2 sequences are KGHSH and LQKENI. V was pared by 2 bases and J by 4 bases, with 9 bases of the junction left unmatched. CDR3 length: 16 residues. The CDR3 nucleotides read TGTGCCAGCTCACCAATTGTACAGGGGAGTGCAGATACGCAGTATTTT. This codes for CASSPIVQGSADTQYF.

CDR3 amino acids: CASSPQGGSYEQYF. CDR3 nucleotide sequence: TGTGCCAGCTCACCCCAGGGGGGTTCCTACGAGCAGTACTTC. This sequence joins TRBV18 and TRBJ2-7, with D possibly being TRBD1 (7 bases). Trimming pared 3 bases from V and 1 base from J, leaving 10 bases between. The CDR3 sequence is 14 residues long. Per germline, CDR1 KGHSH and CDR2 LQKENI.

The genes are TRBV5-6 and TRBJ2-5; 8 nucleotides align to TRBD2. In germline, CDR1 is SGHDT, CDR2 YYEEEE. With V trimmed by 4 bases and J by 5 bases, 7 bases remained unmatched. This CDR3 is built from 14 residues. CDR3 DNA: TGTGCCAGCAGCCTCGGGGGGGCATTGGAGACCCAGTACTTC. This translates into CASSLGGALETQYF.

The chain is built from TRBV7-9 and TRBJ2-7; maybe TRBD2 (5 bases). There are 19 residues in the CDR3. With 5 bases removed from V and 0 bases from J, the gap between germline ends came to 26 bases. The V gene's germline CDR1 is SEHNR and CDR2 FQNEAQ (reference sequence). Here the CDR3 DNA reads TGTGCCAGCAGCCCCCGCGGCAGCCGCGGGCTTTTATTCTCCTACGAGCAGTACTTC. Protein product: CASSPRGSRGLLFSYEQYF.

This clone showed up just once. The V gene is TRBV7-3, the J gene TRBJ1-2; 7 bases align to TRBD1. The CDR3 sequence is 13 residues long. Germline V gene lookup returns CDR1 SGHTA and CDR2 FQGTGA. Trimming took 1 base from V and 4 from J; bases not matched to a gene: 0. CDR3 in amino acids: CASSLNRGYGYTF. CDR3 nucleotide sequence: TGTGCCAGCAGCTTAAACAGGGGCTATGGCTACACCTTC.

The V call is TRBV5-1, the J call TRBJ2-5; 9 bases align to TRBD1. The J segment lost 5 bases and the V segment lost 7 bases, leaving 6 bases of the junction unmatched. Germline V gives CDR1 SGHRS, CDR2 YFSETQ. This CDR3 spans 13 amino acids. The CDR3 is CASYDRGDETQYF. The CDR3 coding sequence is TGCGCCAGCTATGACAGGGGGGACGAGACCCAGTACTTC. The whole variable domain, filled in from reference TRBV5-1 and TRBJ2-5, reads KAGVTQTPRYLIKTRGQQVTLSCSPISGHRSVSWYQQTPGQGLQFLFEYFSETQRNKGNFPGRFSGRQFSNSRSEMNVSTLELGDSALYLCASYDRGDETQYFGPGTRLLVL.

This clone was seen a few times. This chain uses TRBV18 with TRBJ1-5; D is uncertain. This CDR3 has 15 amino acids. CDR1 is KGHSH and CDR2 is LQKENI in the germline V gene. V shed 6 bases and J shed 0 bases, with 12 bases lying between them. This CDR3 is CASSAIADSNQPQHF. The CDR3 bases are TGTGCCAGCTCCGCCATAGCAGATAGCAATCAGCCCCAGCATTTT.

This chain joins TRBV18 and TRBJ1-4; 7 bases line up with TRBD1. This CDR3 comprises 16 residues. Unmatched junction bases numbered 11, after V lost 2 bases and J lost 8 bases. Germline V lookup: CDR1 KGHSH, CDR2 LQKENI. The CDR3 DNA reads TGTGCCAGCTCACCAGCAGTAGGACAGGCAAGCGAAAAACTGTTTTTT. This translates into CASSPAVGQASEKLFF.

The chain carries TRBV4-1 and TRBJ2-1; possible D gene TRBD1, 6 bases. CDR1 is MGHRA and CDR2 is YSYEKL in the germline V gene. The CDR3 covers 19 residues. Trimming removed 6 bases from V and 8 bases from J, with 32 bases in between. CDR3 DNA sequence: TGCGCCAGCAGTCGCTCCGGGACACTAATACCGAGAGGTGGGGATGAGCAGTTCTTC. Translation gives CASSRSGTLIPRGGDEQFF.

This chain uses TRBV9 with TRBJ1-1, with D uncertain. CDR1 is SGDLS, CDR2 YYNGEE, per germline. The CDR3 sequence is 14 residues long. Trimming removed 4 bases from V and 2 bases from J, with 12 bases in between. The CDR3 sequence is CASSPYGLNTEAFF. The CDR3 DNA reads as TGTGCCAGCAGCCCCTACGGACTTAACACTGAAGCTTTCTTT. The whole variable domain, filled in from reference TRBV9 and TRBJ1-1, reads DSGVTQTPKHLITATGQRVTLRCSPRSGDLSVYWYQQSLDQGLQFLIQYYNGEERAKGNILERFSAQQFPDLHSELNLSSLELGDSALYFCASSPYGLNTEAFFGQGTRLTVV.

The J gene is TRBJ2-2, the V gene TRBV5-1, with D possibly being TRBD1 (5 bases). V lost 3 bases and J 6 bases, leaving 15 bases between the germline ends. This CDR3 spans 15 amino acids. Germline CDR1 SGHRS, CDR2 YFSETQ. The chain's CDR3 is CASSSFAGMAGELFF. In DNA form, the CDR3 reads TGCGCCAGCAGCTCCTTCGCAGGGATGGCCGGGGAGCTGTTTTTT. The full variable domain, in which reference TRBV5-1 and TRBJ2-2 provide the parts outside the CDR3, is KAGVTQTPRYLIKTRGQQVTLSCSPISGHRSVSWYQQTPGQGLQFLFEYFSETQRNKGNFPGRFSGRQFSNSRSEMNVSTLELGDSALYLCASSSFAGMAGELFFGEGSRLTVL.

Note on this clone: This CDR3 is also generated by other DNA sequences in the sample. The rearrangement joins TRBV9 to TRBJ1-5; the D is unclear. Germline V gene data show CDR1 as SGDLS and CDR2 as YYNGEE. This CDR3 comprises 14 residues. The germline V and J ends were trimmed by 3 bases and 4 bases, with 11 bases remaining between them. CDR3 nucleotide sequence: TGTGCCAGCAGCGCGACCGGAGGGAATCAGCCCCAGCATTTT. As protein: CASSATGGNQPQHF.

Worth noting for this clone: The conserved closing phenylalanine or tryptophan is absent in this CDR3, likely reflecting a read error. V is TRBV13 and J is TRBJ1-1, with 9 bases matching TRBD1. In germline, CDR1 is PRHDT, CDR2 FYEKMQ (reference sequence). Trimming took 5 bases from V and 4 from J; bases not matched to a gene: 8. The CDR3 is 15 amino acids. This CDR3 is CASSPAGQGGTEAFC. The CDR3 nucleotides read TGTGCCAGCAGCCCGGCGGGACAGGGCGGCACTGAAGCTTTCTGT.

This sequence joins TRBV18 and TRBJ1-4; 7 bases match TRBD1. The J segment lost 8 bases and the V segment lost 3 bases, leaving 6 bases of the junction unmatched. CDR1 KGHSH and CDR2 LQKENI come from the germline V gene. The CDR3 has 14 amino acids. CDR3 nucleotides: TGTGCCAGCTCACCTCGACAGGGTCACGAAAAACTGTTTTTT. This gives the protein CASSPRQGHEKLFF.

This chain uses TRBV7-9 with TRBJ1-6; D gene ambiguous. The V gene lost 5 bases and the J gene lost 0 bases, with 5 bases spanning the gap. Per the germline V gene, CDR1 is SEHNR and CDR2 is FQNEAQ (reference sequence). CDR3 length equals 14 residues. The CDR3, as DNA: TGTGCCAGCAGCGGGAGCTCCTATAATTCACCCCTCCACTTT. Translating gives CASSGSSYNSPLHF.

The rearrangement joins TRBV10-3 to TRBJ2-2, with a tentative D call TRBD1 (6 bases). The length of the CDR3 is 15 residues. Per germline, CDR1 ENHRY and CDR2 SYGVKD. V was pared by 3 bases and J by 3 bases, with 11 bases between. CDR3 bases: TGTGCCATCAGTGATTCCGGGACATACACCGGGGAGCTGTTTTTT. This codes for CAISDSGTYTGELFF.